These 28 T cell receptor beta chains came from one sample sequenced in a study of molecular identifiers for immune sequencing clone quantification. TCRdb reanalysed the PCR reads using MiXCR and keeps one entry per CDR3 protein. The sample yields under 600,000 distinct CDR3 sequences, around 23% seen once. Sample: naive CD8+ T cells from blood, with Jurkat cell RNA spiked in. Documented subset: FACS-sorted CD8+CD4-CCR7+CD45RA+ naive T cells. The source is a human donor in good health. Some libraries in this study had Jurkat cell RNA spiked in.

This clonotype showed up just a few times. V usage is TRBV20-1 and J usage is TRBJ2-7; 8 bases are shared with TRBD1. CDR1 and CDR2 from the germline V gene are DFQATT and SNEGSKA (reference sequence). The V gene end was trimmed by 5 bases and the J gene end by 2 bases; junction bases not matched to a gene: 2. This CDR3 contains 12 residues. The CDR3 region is CSAETGAYEQYF. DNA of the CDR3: TGCAGTGCTGAGACAGGGGCCTACGAGCAGTACTTC.

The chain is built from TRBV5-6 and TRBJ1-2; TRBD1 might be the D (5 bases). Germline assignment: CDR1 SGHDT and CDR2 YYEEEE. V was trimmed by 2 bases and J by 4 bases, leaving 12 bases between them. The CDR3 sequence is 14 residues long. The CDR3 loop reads CASSFWGVGYGYTF. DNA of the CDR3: TGTGCCAGCAGCTTTTGGGGCGTTGGCTATGGCTACACCTTC.

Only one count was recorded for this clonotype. The CDR3 DNA follows: TGTGCCAGCAGTTCGCATCCCTCTACCGAGCAGTACTTC. Translation: CASSSHPSTEQYF. V usage is TRBV27 and J usage is TRBJ2-7; no firm D call. The CDR3 has 13 amino acids. Trimming left V 4 bases short and J 6 bases short, with 13 bases between. CDR1 and CDR2 (germline): MNHEY, SMNVEV (reference sequence).

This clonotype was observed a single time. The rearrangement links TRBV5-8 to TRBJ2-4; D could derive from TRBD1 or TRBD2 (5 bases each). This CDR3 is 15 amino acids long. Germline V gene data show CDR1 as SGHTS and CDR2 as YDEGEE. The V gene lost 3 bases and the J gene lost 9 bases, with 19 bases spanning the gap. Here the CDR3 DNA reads TGTGCCAGCAGCTCGGGGCTTGGCCTCGGAGCCATTCAGTACTTC. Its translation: CASSSGLGLGAIQYF.

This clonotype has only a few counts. CDR3: CASSFPSGYSVDTQYF. DNA of the CDR3: TGTGCCAGCAGTTTTCCTAGCGGATACTCAGTGGATACGCAGTATTTT. The chain links TRBV2 to TRBJ2-3, with 7 bases fitting TRBD2. CDR3 size: 16 residues. CDR1 and CDR2 from the germline V gene are SNHLY and FYNNEI. Trimming took 5 bases from V and 6 from J; bases not matched to a gene: 14.

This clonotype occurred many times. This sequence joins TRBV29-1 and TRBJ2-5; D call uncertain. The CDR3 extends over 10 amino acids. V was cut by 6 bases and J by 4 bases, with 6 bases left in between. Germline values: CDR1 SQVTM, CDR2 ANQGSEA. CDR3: CSVVGETQYF. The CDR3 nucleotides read TGCAGCGTCGTAGGAGAGACCCAGTACTTC.

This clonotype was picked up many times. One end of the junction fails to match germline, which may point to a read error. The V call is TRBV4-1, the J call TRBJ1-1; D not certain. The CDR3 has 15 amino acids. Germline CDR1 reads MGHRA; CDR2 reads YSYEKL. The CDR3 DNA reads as TGTGCCAGCAGCCAAGATCCAGGCTTGAACACTGAAGCTTTCTTT. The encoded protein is CASSQDPGLNTEAFF.

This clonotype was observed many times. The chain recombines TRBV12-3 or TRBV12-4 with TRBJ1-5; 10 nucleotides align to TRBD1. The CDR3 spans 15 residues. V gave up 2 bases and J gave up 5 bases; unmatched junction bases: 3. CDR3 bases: TGTGCCAGCAGTTTAAGGGACAGGGGTGATCAGCCCCAGCATTTT. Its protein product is CASSLRDRGDQPQHF.

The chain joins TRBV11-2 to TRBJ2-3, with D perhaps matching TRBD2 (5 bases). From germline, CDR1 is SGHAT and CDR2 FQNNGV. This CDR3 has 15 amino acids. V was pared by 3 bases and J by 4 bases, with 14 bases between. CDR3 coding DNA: TGTGCCAGCAGCTTGGTGGCTGGGAGCGCAGATACGCAGTATTTT. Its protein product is CASSLVAGSADTQYF.

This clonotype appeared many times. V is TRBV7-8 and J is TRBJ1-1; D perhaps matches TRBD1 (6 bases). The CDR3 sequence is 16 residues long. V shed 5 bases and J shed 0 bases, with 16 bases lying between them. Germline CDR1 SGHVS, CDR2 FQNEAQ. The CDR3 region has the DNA TGTGCCAGCAGCCCGGCACAGGGTTTTATGAACACTGAAGCTTTCTTT. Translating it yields CASSPAQGFMNTEAFF.

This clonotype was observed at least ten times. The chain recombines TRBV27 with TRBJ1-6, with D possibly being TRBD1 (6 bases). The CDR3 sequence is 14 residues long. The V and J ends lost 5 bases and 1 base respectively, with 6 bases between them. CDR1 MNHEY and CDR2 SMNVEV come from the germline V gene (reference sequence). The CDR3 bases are TGTGCCAGCAGTACAGGGTCCTATAATTCACCCCTCCACTTT. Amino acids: CASSTGSYNSPLHF.

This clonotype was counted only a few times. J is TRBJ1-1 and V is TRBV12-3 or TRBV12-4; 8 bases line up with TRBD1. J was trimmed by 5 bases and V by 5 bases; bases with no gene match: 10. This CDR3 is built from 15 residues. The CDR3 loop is CASSPYRGSNTEAFF. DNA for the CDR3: TGTGCCAGCAGTCCCTACAGGGGGAGTAATACTGAAGCTTTCTTT.

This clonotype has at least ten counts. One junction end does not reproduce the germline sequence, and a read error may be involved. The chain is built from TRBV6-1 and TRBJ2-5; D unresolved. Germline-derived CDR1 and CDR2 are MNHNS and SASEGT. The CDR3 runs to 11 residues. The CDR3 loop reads CASSEEETQYF. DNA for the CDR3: TGTGCCAGCAGCGAAGAAGAGACCCAGTACTTC.

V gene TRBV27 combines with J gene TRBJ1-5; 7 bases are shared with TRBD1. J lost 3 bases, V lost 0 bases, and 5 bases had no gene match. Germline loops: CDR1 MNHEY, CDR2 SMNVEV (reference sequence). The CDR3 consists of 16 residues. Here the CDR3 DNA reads TGTGCCAGCAGTTTATCTGTGGGACAGATCAATCAGCCCCAGCATTTT. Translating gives CASSLSVGQINQPQHF.

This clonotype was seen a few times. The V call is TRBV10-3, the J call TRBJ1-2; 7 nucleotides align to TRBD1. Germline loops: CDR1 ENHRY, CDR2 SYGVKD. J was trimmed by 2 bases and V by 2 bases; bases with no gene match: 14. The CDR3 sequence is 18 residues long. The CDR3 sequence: CAISEPEIDRAPNYGYTF. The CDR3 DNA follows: TGTGCCATCAGTGAGCCGGAGATTGACAGGGCCCCCAACTATGGCTACACCTTC.

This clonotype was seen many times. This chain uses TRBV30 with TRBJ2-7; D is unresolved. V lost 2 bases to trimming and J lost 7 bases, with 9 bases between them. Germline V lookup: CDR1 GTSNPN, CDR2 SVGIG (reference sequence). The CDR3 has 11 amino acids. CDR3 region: CAWSQGGEQYF. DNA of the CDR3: TGTGCCTGGAGTCAAGGCGGAGAGCAGTACTTC.

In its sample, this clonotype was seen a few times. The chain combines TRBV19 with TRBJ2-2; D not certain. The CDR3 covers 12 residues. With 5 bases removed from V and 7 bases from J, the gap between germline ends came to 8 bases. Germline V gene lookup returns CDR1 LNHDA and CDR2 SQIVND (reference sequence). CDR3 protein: CASSFPGGELFF. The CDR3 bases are TGTGCCAGTAGTTTTCCGGGCGGGGAGCTGTTTTTT.

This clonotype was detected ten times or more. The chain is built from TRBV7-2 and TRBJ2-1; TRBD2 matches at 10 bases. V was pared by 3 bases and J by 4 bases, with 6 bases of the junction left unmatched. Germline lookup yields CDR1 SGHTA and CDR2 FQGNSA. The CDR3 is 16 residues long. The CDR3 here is CASSFLAGALYNEQFF. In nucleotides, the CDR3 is TGTGCCAGCAGCTTTCTAGCGGGAGCACTATACAATGAGCAGTTCTTC.

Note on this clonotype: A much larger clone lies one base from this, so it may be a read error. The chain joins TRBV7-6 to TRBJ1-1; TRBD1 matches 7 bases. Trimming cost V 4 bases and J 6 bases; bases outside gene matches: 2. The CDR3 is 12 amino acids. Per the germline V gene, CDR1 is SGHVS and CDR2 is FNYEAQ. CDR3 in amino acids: CASSSGGPEAFF. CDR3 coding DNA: TGTGCCAGCAGCTCAGGGGGGCCTGAAGCTTTCTTT.

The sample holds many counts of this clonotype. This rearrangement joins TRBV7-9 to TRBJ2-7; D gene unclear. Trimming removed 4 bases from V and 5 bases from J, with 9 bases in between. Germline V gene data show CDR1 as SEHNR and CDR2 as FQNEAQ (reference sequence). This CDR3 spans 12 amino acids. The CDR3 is CASSYSVHEQYF. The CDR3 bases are TGTGCCAGCAGCTACAGTGTTCACGAGCAGTACTTC.

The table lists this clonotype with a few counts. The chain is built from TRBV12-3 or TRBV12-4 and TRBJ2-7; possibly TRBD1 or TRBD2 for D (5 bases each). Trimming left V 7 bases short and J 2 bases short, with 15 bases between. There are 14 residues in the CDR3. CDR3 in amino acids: CASTPGDRPYEQYF. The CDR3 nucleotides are TGTGCCAGCACCCCCGGGGACCGCCCCTACGAGCAGTACTTC.

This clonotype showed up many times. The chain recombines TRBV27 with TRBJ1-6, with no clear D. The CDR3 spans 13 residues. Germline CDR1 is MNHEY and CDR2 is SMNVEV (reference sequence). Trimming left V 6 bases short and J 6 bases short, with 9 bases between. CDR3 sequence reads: CASSWGANSPLHF. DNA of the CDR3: TGTGCCAGCAGCTGGGGTGCTAATTCACCCCTCCACTTT.

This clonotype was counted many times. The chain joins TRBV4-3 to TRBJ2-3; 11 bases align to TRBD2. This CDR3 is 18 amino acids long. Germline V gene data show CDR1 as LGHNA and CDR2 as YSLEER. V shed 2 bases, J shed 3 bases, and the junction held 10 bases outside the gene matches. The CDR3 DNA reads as TGCGCCAGCAGCCAATACCCCACTAGCGGGAGTTTGACAGATACGCAGTATTTT. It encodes CASSQYPTSGSLTDTQYF.

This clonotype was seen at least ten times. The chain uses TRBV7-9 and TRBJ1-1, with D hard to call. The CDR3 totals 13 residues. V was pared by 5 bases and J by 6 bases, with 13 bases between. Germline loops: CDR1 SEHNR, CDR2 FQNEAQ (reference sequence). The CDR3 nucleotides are TGTGCCAGCAGCCCCCCGGGGTCGTCTGAAGCTTTCTTT. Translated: CASSPPGSSEAFF.

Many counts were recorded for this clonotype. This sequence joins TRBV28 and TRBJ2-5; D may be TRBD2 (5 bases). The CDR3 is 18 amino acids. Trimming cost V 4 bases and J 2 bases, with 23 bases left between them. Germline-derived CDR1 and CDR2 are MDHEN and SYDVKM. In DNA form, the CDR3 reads TGTGCCAGCAGTTACCCGCCCGAGGCCCCCCGCGGGCAAGAGACCCAGTACTTC. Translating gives CASSYPPEAPRGQETQYF.

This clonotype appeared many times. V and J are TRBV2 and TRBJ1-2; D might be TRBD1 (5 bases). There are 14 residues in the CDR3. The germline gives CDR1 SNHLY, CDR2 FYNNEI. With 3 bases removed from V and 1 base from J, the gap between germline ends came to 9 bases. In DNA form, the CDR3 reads TGTGCCAGCAGTGAGGACAACCTTAACTATGGCTACACCTTC. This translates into CASSEDNLNYGYTF.

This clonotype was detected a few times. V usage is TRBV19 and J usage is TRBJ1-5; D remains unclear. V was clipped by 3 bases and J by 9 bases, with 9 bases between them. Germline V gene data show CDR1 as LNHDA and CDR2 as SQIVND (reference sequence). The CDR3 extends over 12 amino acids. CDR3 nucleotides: TGTGCCAGTAGTATCGCTCTCGGGCCCCAGCATTTT. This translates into CASSIALGPQHF.

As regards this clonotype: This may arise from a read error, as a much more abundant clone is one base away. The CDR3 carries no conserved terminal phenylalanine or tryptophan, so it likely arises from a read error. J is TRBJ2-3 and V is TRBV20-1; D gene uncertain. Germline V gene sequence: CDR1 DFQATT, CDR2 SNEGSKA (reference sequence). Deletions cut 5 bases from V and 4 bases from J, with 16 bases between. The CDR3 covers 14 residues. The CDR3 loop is CSAGPTRRPDTQYY. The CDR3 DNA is TGCAGTGCTGGCCCGACTCGGCGCCCAGATACGCAGTATTAT.